The 14 T cell receptor beta chains listed next were all sequenced from one sample in a study of cytomegalovirus exposure and HLA in healthy donors. 60 Vbeta and 13 Jbeta primers were used in PCR. Data came from immunoSEQ multiplex PCR; TCRdb stores just in-frame clones and leaves some out. The sample includes 120,000 or so clones, over 75% seen only once; the top ten take approximately 4%. The sample consisted of PBMCs. Receptors originate from a man aged 18 to 29 in good health and CMV-seropositive.

The chain combines TRBV4-3 with TRBJ1-2, with TRBD1 identical over 8 bases. Germline lookup yields CDR1 LGHNA and CDR2 YSLEER. J gave up 6 bases and V 0 bases, and 3 bases lay outside the gene matches. There are 14 residues in the CDR3. The CDR3 nucleotides read TGCGCCAGCAGCCAAGATTGGACAGGGAATGGCTACACCTTC. The encoded protein is CASSQDWTGNGYTF.

This chain connects TRBV19 to TRBJ2-1, with 7 positions matching TRBD2. There are 14 residues in the CDR3. V gave up 6 bases and J gave up 4 bases; unmatched junction bases: 6. Germline loops: CDR1 LNHDA, CDR2 SQIVND (reference sequence). DNA for the CDR3: TGTGCCAGTAGCGGGCTAGCGGAATACAATGAGCAGTTCTTC. Residues: CASSGLAEYNEQFF.

The V gene is TRBV7-2, the J gene TRBJ2-2, with a tentative D call TRBD1 (6 bases). Trimming pared 1 base from V and 5 bases from J, leaving 14 bases between. The CDR3 contains 16 residues. Germline loops: CDR1 SGHTA, CDR2 FQGNSA. The CDR3 bases are TGTGCCAGCAGCTTAGTTGTGGACAGAAGGACCGGGGAGCTGTTTTTT. Its translation is CASSLVVDRRTGELFF.

V usage is TRBV5-5 and J usage is TRBJ2-5; 7 bases match TRBD1. The trim removed 2 bases at V and 2 bases at J, leaving 9 bases unmatched. The CDR3 is made up of 16 amino acids. Germline loops: CDR1 SGHKS, CDR2 YYEKEE (reference sequence). The CDR3 is CASSFMPTGYQETQYF. The CDR3 nucleotides read TGTGCCAGCAGCTTCATGCCGACAGGGTATCAAGAGACCCAGTACTTC.

The V call is TRBV19, the J call TRBJ2-7; 11 nucleotides line up with TRBD2. From germline, CDR1 is LNHDA and CDR2 SQIVND (reference sequence). With V trimmed by 4 bases and J by 6 bases, 11 bases remained unmatched. This CDR3 has 16 amino acids. CDR3 in DNA: TGTGCCAGTAGTACCTCTTGGACTAGCGGGTTAGTCGAGCAGTACTTC. It yields the protein CASSTSWTSGLVEQYF.

The V call is TRBV5-4, the J call TRBJ2-3, with 13 bases that match TRBD2. J gave up 2 bases and V 5 bases, and 8 bases lay outside the gene matches. The CDR3 covers 17 residues. Germline V gives CDR1 SGHNT, CDR2 YYREEE (reference sequence). In DNA, the CDR3 is TGTGCCAGCAGTGGGGGACTAGCGGGACGTGACACAGATACGCAGTATTTT. This encodes CASSGGLAGRDTDTQYF.

This clone was seen only a few times. At one of its ends the junction is not consistent with the germline gene, which may arise from a read error. The rearrangement links TRBV7-9 to TRBJ1-1; 8 bases map to TRBD1. The germline V gene encodes CDR1 SEHNR and CDR2 FQNEAQ (reference sequence). The CDR3 has 15 amino acids. The CDR3 DNA sequence: TGTTCCAGCAGCCCACGGCCGACAGGGGACACTGAAGCTTTCTTT. Its protein product is CSSSPRPTGDTEAFF.

This chain uses TRBV27 with TRBJ1-1; TRBD1 aligns across 7 bases. The germline gives CDR1 MNHEY, CDR2 SMNVEV (reference sequence). V was pared by 1 base and J by 6 bases, with 2 bases of the junction left unmatched. This CDR3 is built from 13 residues. CDR3 nucleotide sequence: TGTGCCAGCAGTTTATTCCAGGGGGCTGAAGCTTTCTTT. It codes for CASSLFQGAEAFF.

In this sample, this clone turned up a few times. The chain has TRBV7-9 and TRBJ2-2; 9 bases fit TRBD1. The CDR3 has 18 amino acids. Losses at the gene ends were 0 bases for V and 1 base for J; bases not matched to a gene: 6. CDR1 is SEHNR, CDR2 FQNEAQ, per germline (reference sequence). The CDR3 reads CASSLANRGRRNTGELFF. The CDR3 nucleotides read TGTGCCAGCAGCTTAGCAAACAGGGGGCGCCGGAACACCGGGGAGCTGTTTTTT.

CDR3 protein: CAWSDNFRLAGQGRRNKQETQYF. Here the CDR3 DNA reads TGTGCCTGGAGTGATAACTTTAGACTAGCGGGGCAAGGGCGACGAAACAAACAAGAGACCCAGTACTTC. The chain employs TRBV30 and TRBJ2-5; 11 bases are a match to TRBD2. From germline, CDR1 is GTSNPN and CDR2 SVGIG (reference sequence). This CDR3 has 23 residues. J lost 2 bases, V lost 1 base, and 27 bases had no gene match.

The chain recombines TRBV5-1 with TRBJ1-2, with TRBD1 identical over 12 bases. The V segment lost 4 bases and the J segment 6 bases; nucleotides outside the gene matches: 13. CDR1 is SGHRS and CDR2 is YFSETQ in the germline V gene. The CDR3 is 17 amino acids. The CDR3 DNA reads TGCGCCAGCAGCCCGCGGGACAGGGGGCTGCGCGGGCATGGCTACACCTTC. The encoded protein is CASSPRDRGLRGHGYTF.

V usage is TRBV5-1 and J usage is TRBJ2-7; D not resolved. The CDR3 sequence is 12 residues long. The germline V gene encodes CDR1 SGHRS and CDR2 YFSETQ. The V and J ends lost 2 bases and 7 bases respectively, with 10 bases between them. CDR3 loop: CASSLAPGEQYF. The CDR3 region has the DNA TGCGCCAGCAGCTTAGCTCCCGGGGAGCAGTACTTC.

The rearrangement links TRBV7-6 to TRBJ2-7; TRBD2 matches 10 bases. There are 15 residues in the CDR3. The trim removed 2 bases at V and 6 bases at J, leaving 7 bases unmatched. CDR1 is SGHVS and CDR2 is FNYEAQ in the germline V gene. CDR3 sequence reads: CASSLLAGVVGEQYF. DNA of the CDR3: TGTGCCAGCAGCTTACTAGCGGGAGTAGTTGGCGAGCAGTACTTC.

This clone was detected only a few times. The J gene is TRBJ1-2, the V gene TRBV9; 10 bases match TRBD1. Trimming at V came to 2 bases and at J to 8 bases, leaving 12 bases not matched to a gene. The CDR3 extends over 16 amino acids. Germline V CDR1 and CDR2: SGDLS, YYNGEE. The chain's CDR3 is CASSVTGTGEGEGYTF. Written as DNA, the CDR3 is TGTGCCAGCAGCGTCACCGGGACAGGGGAAGGAGAAGGCTACACCTTC. The variable domain in full, with the rest retrieved from reference TRBV9 and TRBJ1-2, is DSGVTQTPKHLITATGQRVTLRCSPRSGDLSVYWYQQSLDQGLQFLIQYYNGEERAKGNILERFSAQQFPDLHSELNLSSLELGDSALYFCASSVTGTGEGEGYTFGSGTRLTVV.